This T cell receptor (beta chain) came from a study of cytomegalovirus exposure and HLA in healthy donors. This CDR3 is built from 14 residues. V lost 6 bases, J lost 2 bases, and 6 bases stayed unmatched. Looked up from germline, CDR1 is MDHEN and CDR2 is SYDVKM. The primer mix had 60 Vbeta and 13 Jbeta primers. Sequencing used immunoSEQ multiplex PCR; TCRdb keeps in-frame clones, though not all of them. The sample has some 64,000 clones; approximately 88% are singletons. The sequenced sample consisted of PBMCs. This receptor was taken from a man between 25 and 39 years old in good health and CMV-seropositive. The rearrangement joins TRBV28 to TRBJ2-7; 8 nucleotides match TRBD2. The CDR3 DNA sequence: TGTGCCAGCAGAGCGGGGGCAGCCCCCTACGAGCAGTACTTC. It translates to CASRAGAAPYEQYF. Based on the CDR3 plus reference TRBV28 and TRBJ2-7, the full variable domain is DVKVTQSSRYLVKRTGEKVFLECVQDMDHENMFWYRQDPGLGLRLIYFSYDVKMKEKGDIPEGYSVSREKKERFSLILESASTNQTSMYLCASRAGAAPYEQYFGPGTRLTVT.